This passage covers 10 T cell receptor beta chains from one sample sequenced in a study of identical twins. Via MiXCR, TCRdb re-called the 5' RACE reads, giving one row per CDR3 protein. The repertoire consists of about 690,000 distinct CDR3 sequences, with roughly 6% occurring once and the leading ten covering 1.5% to 2%. Sequenced material: naive T cells sorted from blood. The receptor set was obtained from a man in his late teens or twenties in good health.

This clonotype showed up many times. The chain couples TRBV20-1 to TRBJ2-1; 11 nucleotides match TRBD2. J gave up 7 bases and V 3 bases, and 2 bases lay outside the gene matches. CDR1 and CDR2 (germline): DFQATT, SNEGSKA (reference sequence). The CDR3 extends over 13 amino acids. The CDR3: CSARGLAENEQFF. The CDR3 DNA sequence: TGCAGTGCTAGGGGACTAGCGGAGAATGAGCAGTTCTTC.

This clonotype came up a few times. CDR3 in amino acids: CAISGREGMNTEAFF. The CDR3 nucleotides are TGTGCCATCAGTGGGCGAGAGGGTATGAACACTGAAGCTTTCTTT. The chain is built from TRBV10-3 and TRBJ1-1; D unclear. This CDR3 is 15 amino acids long. Trimming removed 4 bases from V and 0 bases from J, with 12 bases in between. The V gene's germline CDR1 is ENHRY and CDR2 SYGVKD.

The V call is TRBV5-6, the J call TRBJ2-7; either TRBD1 or TRBD2 may supply D (5 bases each). CDR3 length: 15 amino acids. Deletions cut 6 bases from V and 6 bases from J, with 22 bases between. Germline lookup yields CDR1 SGHDT and CDR2 YYEEEE. The CDR3 region has the DNA TGTGCCAGCACCTGGGGGTTTTCGGGCGACAGCGAGCAGTACGTC. Translation: CASTWGFSGDSEQYV.

This chain uses TRBV11-1 with TRBJ2-5; D perhaps matches TRBD1 (5 bases). The CDR3 covers 15 residues. V lost 3 bases to trimming and J lost 1 base, with 12 bases between them. Germline loops: CDR1 SGHAT, CDR2 FQDESV (reference sequence). CDR3: CASSLGPRLQETQYF. CDR3 nucleotide sequence: TGTGCCAGCAGCTTGGGGCCGAGGCTCCAAGAGACCCAGTACTTC. The entire variable domain, with the rest obtained from reference TRBV11-1 and TRBJ2-5, is as follows: EAEVAQSPRYKITEKSQAVAFWCDPISGHATLYWYRQILGQGPELLVQFQDESVVDDSQLPKDRFSAERLKGVDSTLKIQPAELGDSAMYLCASSLGPRLQETQYFGPGTRLLVL.

In its sample, this clonotype was seen a few times. The V call is TRBV12-3 or TRBV12-4, the J call TRBJ2-3; D is unclear. The V end was cut by 5 bases, the J end by 0 bases, with 9 bases between. The CDR3 is 14 amino acids. The CDR3 is CASSTHRSTDTQYF. As DNA, the CDR3 is TGTGCCAGCAGTACCCACAGAAGCACAGATACGCAGTATTTT.

The chain joins TRBV7-9 to TRBJ1-4, with D maybe TRBD1 (5 bases). Per the germline V gene, CDR1 is SEHNR and CDR2 is FQNEAQ (reference sequence). The CDR3 consists of 17 residues. V shed 3 bases and J shed 4 bases, with 18 bases lying between them. The CDR3 protein is CASSLKFTQAINEKLFF. Here the CDR3 DNA reads TGTGCCAGCAGCTTGAAATTCACACAGGCCATTAATGAAAAACTGTTTTTT.

This clonotype was counted ten times or more. The CDR3 sequence is CASTNQAGGSNEQFF. CDR3 bases: TGTGCCAGCACCAACCAGGCAGGGGGAAGCAATGAGCAGTTCTTC. The chain links TRBV6-2 or TRBV6-3 to TRBJ2-1, with 7 bases fitting TRBD1. This CDR3 contains 15 residues. V shed 7 bases and J 6 bases; nucleotides not matched to a gene: 12. CDR1 and CDR2 (germline): MNHEY, SVGEGT.

This clonotype was seen at least ten times. This chain links TRBV5-1 with TRBJ2-1, with D possibly being TRBD1 (6 bases). The V gene lost 7 bases and the J gene lost 6 bases, with 14 bases spanning the gap. The germline CDR1 and CDR2 sequences are SGHRS and YFSETQ. This CDR3 contains 13 residues. CDR3 nucleotide sequence: TGCGCCAGCGCCTCGGGACAAAGCAATGAGCAGTTCTTC. Protein sequence: CASASGQSNEQFF.

The V call is TRBV11-2, the J call TRBJ2-7, with 8 bases aligning to TRBD2. With 2 bases clipped from V and 4 bases from J, the junction kept 7 bases outside the gene matches. In germline, CDR1 is SGHAT, CDR2 FQNNGV. The CDR3 totals 15 residues. The CDR3 region is CASSLPGGPAYEQYV. The CDR3 DNA reads TGTGCCAGCAGCTTACCGGGGGGGCCCGCATACGAGCAGTACGTC.

This clonotype was observed a handful of times. J is TRBJ2-3 and V is TRBV27; the D is unclear. The CDR3 totals 14 residues. Germline CDR1 reads MNHEY; CDR2 reads SMNVEV (reference sequence). V was pared by 2 bases and J by 2 bases, with 8 bases between. The CDR3 protein is CASSLQPYTDTQYF. The CDR3 region has the DNA TGTGCCAGCAGTTTACAACCGTACACAGATACGCAGTATTTT.